This T cell receptor beta chain was sequenced for a study of control samples from healthy donors and cancer patients. Germline lookup yields CDR1 MNHNY and CDR2 SVGAGI (reference sequence). V dropped 8 bases and J dropped 7; count of bases not matched to a gene: 4. The CDR3 is 11 residues long. Clones were sequenced by immunoSEQ multiplex PCR, and TCRdb holds only the in-frame ones, with some missing. The sample records about 69,000 clones, nearly 90% being singletons. The chain recombines TRBV6-6 with TRBJ1-2; TRBD1 matches 7 bases. The TCR sequence derives from a man aged 55 to 70 with lung cancer. Sequenced input: PBMCs. The CDR3 loop is CASSTGSGYTF. The CDR3 nucleotides read TGTGCCAGCTCGACAGGGTCTGGCTACACCTTC.